The clone carrying this T cell receptor beta chain was seen a handful of times. The source of the sample is a study of blood T cell repertoires in COVID-19. Overall study context: Italy, Spain and the United States were the sources of the convalescent and acute COVID-19 samples. PBMCs, B-cell-depleted T cells, or T cells provided the cDNA or gDNA that made up the material.

With V trimmed by 3 bases and J by 2 bases, 10 bases remained unmatched. This CDR3 is 16 amino acids long. In germline, CDR1 is ENHRY, CDR2 SYGVKD. In the original analysis: Amplified reference gene primers provided the basis for estimating nucleated cell counts. TCRdb's table, derived via immunoSEQ multiplex PCR, lists solely in-frame clones and lacks some. V and J calls and clone size are given by that table; D and trimming were obtained from the DNA. Counted here are approximately 75,000 clones, approximately 82% occurring once; the ten biggest clones make up 6.5% to 8%. The chain is built from TRBV10-3 and TRBJ2-7; 7 nucleotides align to TRBD1. Source material: peripheral blood. The TCR was taken from a human donor in a cohort sampled during active COVID-19. DNA of the CDR3: TGTGCCATCAGTGACCCGACAGGGAAGGTTACCTACGAGCAGTACTTC. Translating gives CAISDPTGKVTYEQYF.